These T cell receptor beta chains were read from a single sample in a study of T-cell reconstitution after alpha-beta-depleted transplantation in children. Using its own MiXCR run on the PCR reads, TCRdb lists one record per CDR3 protein. The table includes 230,000 or so distinct CDR3 sequences, about 8.8% detected once. The specimen comprised PBMCs from the stem cell graft donor, sampled from the stem cell graft. The source is a human donor who donated a stem cell graft to a child with SCID. CDR3s include the opening cysteine and the closing phenylalanine or tryptophan. D genes are given only for firm matches. The size field is filled for only some rows; it gives once, few, many or a size class.

d_gene	j_gene	v_gene	abundance	CDR3aa	CDR3nt
.	TRBJ1-2	TRBV29-1	many	CSVEWGPSYGYTF	TGCAGCGTTGAATGGGGGCCCAGCTATGGCTACACCTTC
TRBD1	TRBJ2-1	TRBV7-2	many	CASSLAGPGQGDNEQFF	TGTGCCAGCAGCTTAGCAGGACCGGGACAGGGCGACAATGAGCAGTTCTTC
.	TRBJ2-2	TRBV3-1	many	CASSQHPGGGRTGELFF	TGTGCCAGCAGCCAACATCCCGGTGGAGGGCGCACCGGGGAGCTGTTTTTT
TRBD2	TRBJ2-3	TRBV5-1	.	CASRRLAGGSTDTQYF	TGCGCCAGCAGGCGTCTAGCGGGGGGAAGCACAGATACGCAGTATTTT
.	TRBJ2-3	TRBV4-3	many	CASSQGVGTDTQYF	TGCGCCAGCAGCCAAGGGGTTGGGACAGATACGCAGTATTTT
TRBD1	TRBJ2-7	TRBV20-1	many	CSAGPGTGSIYEQYF	TGCAGTGCTGGCCCCGGGACAGGGAGCATCTACGAGCAGTACTTC
.	TRBJ1-1	TRBV20-1	many	CSASPDIWTDTEAFF	TGCAGTGCTAGCCCTGACATCTGGACTGACACTGAAGCTTTCTTT
TRBD1	TRBJ1-1	TRBV20-1	many	CSAREGRGSRTNTEAFF	TGCAGTGCTAGAGAGGGCAGGGGGTCACGGACGAACACTGAAGCTTTCTTT
TRBD2	TRBJ2-5	TRBV13	many	CASSLERENQETQYF	TGTGCCAGCAGCTTAGAGCGGGAGAACCAAGAGACCCAGTACTTC
.	TRBJ2-1	TRBV7-2	many	CASSFGGYNEQFF	TGTGCCAGCAGCTTCGGGGGATACAATGAGCAGTTCTTC
.	TRBJ1-1	TRBV7-8	many	CASSLESANTEAFF	TGTGCCAGCAGCTTAGAGAGCGCGAACACTGAAGCTTTCTTT
.	TRBJ2-7	TRBV6-2/TRBV6-3	many	CASSGDSQRGSYEQYF	TGTGCCAGCAGTGGCGACAGCCAACGGGGCTCCTACGAGCAGTACTTC
.	TRBJ1-5	TRBV20-1	few	CSARRDADQPQHF	TGCAGTGCTAGGCGGGATGCCGATCAGCCCCAGCATTTT
TRBD2	TRBJ2-1	TRBV3-1	many	CASSQPGTSGGANEQFF	TGTGCCAGCAGCCAACCCGGGACTAGCGGGGGGGCAAATGAGCAGTTCTTC
.	TRBJ2-7	TRBV27	many	CASSLSRGDAPYEQYF	TGTGCCAGCAGTTTATCACGCGGGGATGCCCCCTACGAGCAGTACTTC
.	TRBJ1-1	TRBV3-1	.	CASCLGIGGSPERTEAFF	TGTGCCAGCTGTTTGGGTATTGGCGGCAGCCCGGAGAGGACTGAAGCTTTCTTT
TRBD1	TRBJ2-1	TRBV5-1	.	CASSLAWGQGTRSSYNEQFF	TGCGCCAGCAGCTTGGCGTGGGGACAGGGGACACGAAGCTCCTACAATGAGCAGTTCTTC
.	TRBJ1-2	TRBV27	many	CASSFAGRGYGYTF	TGTGCCAGCAGTTTTGCAGGGAGAGGATATGGCTACACCTTC
.	TRBJ2-3	TRBV12-3/TRBV12-4	many	CASSLWQGADTQYF	TGTGCCAGCAGTTTGTGGCAGGGAGCAGATACGCAGTATTTT
TRBD2	TRBJ2-2	TRBV7-2	many	CASSLETSGVGELFF	TGTGCCAGCAGCTTAGAGACTAGCGGGGTGGGGGAGCTGTTTTTT
.	TRBJ1-1	TRBV7-2	.	CASSLNAGTNTEAFF	TGTGCCAGCAGCTTAAATGCAGGGACGAACACTGAAGCTTTCTTT
TRBD2	TRBJ2-1	TRBV6-5	many	CASSYAGLAGGPQEQFF	TGTGCCAGCAGTTACGCGGGACTAGCGGGGGGGCCTCAGGAGCAGTTCTTC
TRBD2	TRBJ2-3	TRBV20-1	once	CSAASSGDTDTQYF	TGCAGTGCTGCGTCTAGCGGGGACACAGATACGCAGTATTTT
.	TRBJ2-3	TRBV7-6	once	CASSFGGETDTQYF	TGTGCCAGCAGCTTCGGCGGGGAAACAGATACGCAGTATTTT
TRBD1	TRBJ1-1	TRBV5-1	many	CASSPSGTGVYTEAFF	TGCGCCAGCAGCCCGTCCGGGACAGGGGTTTACACTGAAGCTTTCTTT
.	TRBJ1-6	TRBV5-1	few	CASSFNSGTQNSPLHF	TGCGCCAGCAGCTTTAACTCCGGGACGCAAAATTCACCCCTCCACTTT
.	TRBJ2-1	TRBV12-3/TRBV12-4	many	CASSPAFDEQFF	TGTGCCAGCAGTCCCGCTTTCGATGAGCAGTTCTTC
TRBD2	TRBJ2-1	TRBV20-1	many	CSARDTGTSYNEQFF	TGCAGTGCTAGAGATACCGGGACTAGCTACAATGAGCAGTTCTTC
.	TRBJ2-2	TRBV5-1	many	CASSRTDPDTGELFF	TGCGCCAGCAGCCGGACAGACCCGGACACCGGGGAGCTGTTTTTT
TRBD2	TRBJ2-2	TRBV10-3	many	CAISAYLGGAGELFF	TGTGCCATCAGTGCCTACTTGGGAGGGGCCGGGGAGCTGTTTTTT
.	TRBJ2-1	TRBV5-1	many	CASGTGGSNYNEQFF	TGCGCCAGCGGCACAGGAGGGAGTAACTACAATGAGCAGTTCTTC
.	TRBJ1-1	TRBV6-2/TRBV6-3	few	CASSYSGQLNTEAFF	TGTGCCAGCAGTTACTCAGGACAGCTGAACACTGAAGCTTTCTTT
.	TRBJ1-1	TRBV29-1	many	CSVARTSNTEAFF	TGCAGCGTTGCCCGAACATCGAACACTGAAGCTTTCTTT
TRBD1	TRBJ1-2	TRBV29-1	.	CSVVRTGGYGYTF	TGCAGCGTTGTTCGGACAGGGGGTTATGGCTACACCTTC
TRBD1	TRBJ1-2	TRBV5-1	many	CASSLGGTGKPSLEDGYSF	TGCGCCAGCAGCTTGGGGGGGACAGGGAAACCCTCCTTAGAGGATGGCTACTCCTTC
TRBD1	TRBJ2-1	TRBV3-1	many	CASSHFYGTGLNYNEQFF	TGTGCCAGCAGCCATTTTTATGGGACAGGGTTAAACTACAATGAGCAGTTCTTC
.	TRBJ2-7	TRBV20-1	many	CSARDGRGRRYEQYF	TGCAGTGCTAGAGATGGGCGGGGGCGCAGATACGAGCAGTACTTC
TRBD2	TRBJ2-2	TRBV4-3	many	CASSQNLAGDTGELFF	TGCGCCAGCAGCCAAAACCTAGCGGGCGACACCGGGGAGCTGTTTTTT
.	TRBJ1-2	TRBV20-1	many	CSARDWGGKDGYTF	TGCAGTGCTAGAGATTGGGGGGGGAAGGATGGCTACACCTTC
TRBD1	TRBJ1-5	TRBV5-6	many	CASSLARDRPQHF	TGTGCCAGCAGCTTGGCCAGGGACAGGCCCCAGCATTTT
.	TRBJ2-1	TRBV20-1	many	CSAPQPPYNEQFF	TGCAGTGCTCCACAACCCCCCTACAATGAGCAGTTCTTC
.	TRBJ2-5	TRBV20-1	.	CSASGRGSLGTQYF	TGCAGTGCTAGCGGCCGGGGGTCCTTGGGGACCCAGTACTTC
.	TRBJ1-4	TRBV7-8	many	CASSLGLGVGEKLFF	TGTGCCAGCAGCTTAGGTCTGGGGGTCGGAGAAAAACTGTTTTTT
.	TRBJ2-1	TRBV7-2	many	CASSQEPRDYNEQFF	TGTGCCAGCAGCCAAGAGCCCAGGGACTACAATGAGCAGTTCTTC
TRBD1	TRBJ2-3	TRBV11-3	.	CASSSRQGDEDTQYF	TGTGCCAGCAGCTCTAGACAGGGGGATGAAGATACGCAGTATTTT
.	TRBJ2-7	TRBV4-3	many	CASSQTSLRTYEQYF	TGCGCCAGCAGCCAAACCTCCCTACGGACCTACGAGCAGTACTTC
TRBD1	TRBJ2-5	TRBV3-1	many	CASSRTGWTPETQYF	TGTGCCAGCAGCCGGACAGGATGGACCCCAGAGACCCAGTACTTC
.	TRBJ1-5	TRBV27	many	CASSLGAGYSNQPQHF	TGTGCCAGCAGTTTAGGGGCAGGATATAGCAATCAGCCCCAGCATTTT
TRBD2	TRBJ2-4	TRBV28	many	CASGLAGENIQYF	TGTGCCAGCGGACTAGCGGGGGAAAACATTCAGTACTTC
.	TRBJ2-1	TRBV15	many	CATSPAFGGADEQFF	TGTGCCACCAGCCCCGCGTTTGGGGGGGCGGATGAGCAGTTCTTC
.	TRBJ2-3	TRBV9	many	CASSVQGLDTQYF	TGTGCCAGCAGCGTACAGGGGTTGGATACGCAGTATTTT